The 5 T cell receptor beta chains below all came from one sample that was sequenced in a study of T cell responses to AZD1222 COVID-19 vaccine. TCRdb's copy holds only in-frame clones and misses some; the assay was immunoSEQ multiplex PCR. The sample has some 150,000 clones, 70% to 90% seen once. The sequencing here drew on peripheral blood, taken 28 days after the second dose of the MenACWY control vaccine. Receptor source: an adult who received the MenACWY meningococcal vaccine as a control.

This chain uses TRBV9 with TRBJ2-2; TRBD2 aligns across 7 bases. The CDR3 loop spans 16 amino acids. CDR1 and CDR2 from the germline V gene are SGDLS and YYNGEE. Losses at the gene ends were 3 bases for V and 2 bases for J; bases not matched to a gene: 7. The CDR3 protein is CASSGAGPVNTGELFF. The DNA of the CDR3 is TGTGCCAGCAGCGGAGCGGGACCCGTCAACACCGGGGAGCTGTTTTTT.

The CDR3 DNA sequence: TGTGCCAGCAGTGAACTCTACCACGACGGGTACGAGCAGTACTTC. Translation gives CASSELYHDGYEQYF. J is TRBJ2-7 and V is TRBV6-1; the D is unclear. The CDR3 runs to 15 residues. CDR1 is MNHNS, CDR2 SASEGT, per germline. V was pared by 2 bases and J by 4 bases, with 15 bases between.

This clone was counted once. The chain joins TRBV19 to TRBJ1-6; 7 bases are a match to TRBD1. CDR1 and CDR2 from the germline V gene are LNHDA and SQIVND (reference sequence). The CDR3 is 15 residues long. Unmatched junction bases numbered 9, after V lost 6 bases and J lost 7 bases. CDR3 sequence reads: CASRDRQGVNSPLHF. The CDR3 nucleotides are TGTGCCAGTAGGGACAGACAGGGCGTAAATTCACCCCTCCACTTT.

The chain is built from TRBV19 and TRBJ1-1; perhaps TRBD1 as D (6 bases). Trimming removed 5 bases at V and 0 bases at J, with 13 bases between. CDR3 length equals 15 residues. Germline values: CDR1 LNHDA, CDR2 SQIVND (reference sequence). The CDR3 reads CASSPGGQMNTEAFF. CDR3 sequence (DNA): TGTGCCAGTAGTCCGGGGGGGCAGATGAACACTGAAGCTTTCTTT. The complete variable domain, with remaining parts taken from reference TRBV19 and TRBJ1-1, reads DGGITQSPKYLFRKEGQNVTLSCEQNLNHDAMYWYRQDPGQGLRLIYYSQIVNDFQKGDIAEGYSVSREKKESFPLTVTSAQKNPTAFYLCASSPGGQMNTEAFFGQGTRLTVV.

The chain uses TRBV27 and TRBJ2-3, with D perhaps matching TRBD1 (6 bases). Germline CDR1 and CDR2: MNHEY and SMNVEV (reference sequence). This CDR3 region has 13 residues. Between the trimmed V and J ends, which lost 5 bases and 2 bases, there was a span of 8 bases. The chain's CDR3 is CASSHRATDTQYF. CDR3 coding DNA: TGTGCCAGCAGTCACAGGGCCACAGATACGCAGTATTTT.